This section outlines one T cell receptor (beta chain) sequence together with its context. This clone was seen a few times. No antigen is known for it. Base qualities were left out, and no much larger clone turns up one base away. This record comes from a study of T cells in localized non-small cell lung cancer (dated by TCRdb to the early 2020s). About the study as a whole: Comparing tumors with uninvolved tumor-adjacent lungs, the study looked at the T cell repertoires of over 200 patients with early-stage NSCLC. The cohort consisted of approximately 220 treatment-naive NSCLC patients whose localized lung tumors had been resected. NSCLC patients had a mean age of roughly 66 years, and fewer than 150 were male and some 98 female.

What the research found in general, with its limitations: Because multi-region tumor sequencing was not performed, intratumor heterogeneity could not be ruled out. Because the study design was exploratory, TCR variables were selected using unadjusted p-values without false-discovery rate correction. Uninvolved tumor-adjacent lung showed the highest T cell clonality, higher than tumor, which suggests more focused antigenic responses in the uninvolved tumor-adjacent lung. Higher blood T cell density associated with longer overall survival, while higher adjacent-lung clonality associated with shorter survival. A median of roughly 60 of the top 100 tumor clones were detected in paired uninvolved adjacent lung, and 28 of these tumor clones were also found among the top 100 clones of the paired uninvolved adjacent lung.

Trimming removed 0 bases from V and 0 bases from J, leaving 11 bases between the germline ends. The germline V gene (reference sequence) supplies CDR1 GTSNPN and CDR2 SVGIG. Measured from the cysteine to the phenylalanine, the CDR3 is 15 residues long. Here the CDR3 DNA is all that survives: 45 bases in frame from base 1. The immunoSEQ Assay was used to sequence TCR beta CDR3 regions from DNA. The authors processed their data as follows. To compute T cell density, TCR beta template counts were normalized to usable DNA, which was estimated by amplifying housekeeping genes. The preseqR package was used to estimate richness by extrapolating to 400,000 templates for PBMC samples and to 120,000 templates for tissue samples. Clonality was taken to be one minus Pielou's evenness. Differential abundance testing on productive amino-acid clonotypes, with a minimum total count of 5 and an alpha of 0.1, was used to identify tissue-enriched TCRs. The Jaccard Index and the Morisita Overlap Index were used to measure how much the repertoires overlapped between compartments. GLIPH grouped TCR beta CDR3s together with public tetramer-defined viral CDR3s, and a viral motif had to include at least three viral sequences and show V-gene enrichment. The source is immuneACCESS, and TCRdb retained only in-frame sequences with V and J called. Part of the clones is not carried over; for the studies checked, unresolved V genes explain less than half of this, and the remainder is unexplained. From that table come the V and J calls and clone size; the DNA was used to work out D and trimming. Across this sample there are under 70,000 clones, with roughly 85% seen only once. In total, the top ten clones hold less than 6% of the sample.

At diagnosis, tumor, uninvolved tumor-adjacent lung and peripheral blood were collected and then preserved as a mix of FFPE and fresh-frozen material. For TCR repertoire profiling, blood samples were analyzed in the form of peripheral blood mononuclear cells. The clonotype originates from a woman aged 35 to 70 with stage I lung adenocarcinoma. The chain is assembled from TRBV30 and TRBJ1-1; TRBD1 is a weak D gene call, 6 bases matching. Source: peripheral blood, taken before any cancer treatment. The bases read TGTGCCTGGAGTGTTTGGGGGGCTATGAACACTGAAGCTTTCTTT. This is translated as CAWSVWGAMNTEAFF. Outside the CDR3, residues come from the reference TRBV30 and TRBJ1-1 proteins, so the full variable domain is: SQTIHQWPATLVQPVGSPLSLECTVEGTSNPNLYWYRQAAGRGLQLLFYSVGIGQISSEVPQNLSASRPQDRQFILSSKKLLLSDSGFYLCAWSVWGAMNTEAFFGQGTRLTVV.